The present T cell receptor (beta chain) was sequenced within a study of blood T cell repertoires in COVID-19. The overall study: Samples came from the United States, Italy and Spain, spanning acute and convalescent COVID-19. PBMCs, B-cell-depleted T cells, or T cells provided the cDNA or gDNA that made up the material.

The germline V gene has CDR1 KGHDR and CDR2 SFDVKD. V was clipped by 7 bases and J by 2 bases; unmatched bases: 14. The CDR3 contains 17 residues. In the original workflow: Reference gene primer amplification gave nucleated cell count estimates. Repertoires were generated with immunoSEQ multiplex PCR, while TCRdb's copy carries only in-frame clones and drops some. V, J and clone size were drawn from that table, and D and trimming were deduced from the DNA. The table includes about 66,000 clones, about 80% detected once. This clonotype originated in a human donor in a cohort sampled during active COVID-19. V gene TRBV24-1 combines with J gene TRBJ2-3; 7 positions match TRBD1. Input material: peripheral blood. In DNA form, the CDR3 reads TGTGCCACCAGCCCTGATACAGGACAGGAATACACAGATACGCAGTATTTT. Translating gives CATSPDTGQEYTDTQYF.